The 17 T cell receptor beta chains listed next were all sequenced from one sample in a study of OX40 agonist ivuxolimab in advanced cancers. Sequencing used immunoSEQ multiplex PCR; TCRdb keeps in-frame clones, though not all of them. Of more than 85,000 clones in the sample, about 91% were seen once. The sample in question was CD4+ or CD8+ T cells sorted from blood, obtained in a trial of the OX40 agonist ivuxolimab. Every receptor here comes from an adult with an advanced solid tumor such as melanoma, head and neck, liver or kidney cancer.

The chain carries TRBV5-8 and TRBJ2-5, with D perhaps matching TRBD2 (5 bases). Germline V gene lookup returns CDR1 SGHTS and CDR2 YDEGEE. With 0 bases removed from V and 5 bases from J, the gap between germline ends came to 8 bases. The CDR3 covers 13 residues. The CDR3 protein is CASSLAGGETQYF. The CDR3 DNA follows: TGTGCCAGCAGCTTGGCAGGAGGCGAGACCCAGTACTTC.

This chain connects TRBV7-2 to TRBJ2-7; 9 positions agree with TRBD2. CDR1 SGHTA and CDR2 FQGNSA come from the germline V gene. The V and J ends lost 6 bases and 2 bases, in that order; junction bases with no gene match: 11. The CDR3 runs 16 residues. The CDR3 DNA follows: TGTGCCAGCAGTAAGTCTAGCGGGGCATCCACCTACGAGCAGTACTTC. Amino acids: CASSKSSGASTYEQYF.

The V and J genes are TRBV7-8 and TRBJ2-7; the D is unclear. Germline assignment: CDR1 SGHVS and CDR2 FQNEAQ. The CDR3 runs to 15 residues. Trimming took 2 bases from V and 3 from J, leaving 14 bases between them. For the CDR3, the DNA is TGTGCCAGCAGCTTAACCCTAGACCCCCGCTACGAGCAGTACTTC. Its translation is CASSLTLDPRYEQYF.

In its sample, this clone was seen once. This sequence joins TRBV2 and TRBJ2-7; possible D gene TRBD2, 5 bases. Trimming stripped 7 bases from V and 7 bases from J, with 17 bases between. CDR3 length equals 13 residues. CDR1 and CDR2 (germline): SNHLY, FYNNEI. Here the CDR3 reads CASNSYASGEQYF. DNA of the CDR3: TGTGCCAGCAATTCGTACGCTTCGGGGGAGCAGTACTTC.

This clone was seen a single time. The chain links TRBV7-9 to TRBJ2-1; unclear D gene. This CDR3 region has 12 residues. Trimming shortened V by 5 bases and J by 10 bases, and 12 bases separated the two germline ends. Germline V lookup: CDR1 SEHNR, CDR2 FQNEAQ (reference sequence). CDR3 residues: CASSPVAGEQFF. For the CDR3, the DNA is TGTGCCAGCAGCCCCGTCGCCGGCGAGCAGTTCTTC.

There are a few counts of this clone. The chain employs TRBV7-2 and TRBJ1-5; D uncertain. The V end lost 4 bases, the J end lost 0 bases, and 4 bases lay between the germline ends. Germline values: CDR1 SGHTA, CDR2 FQGNSA. The CDR3 contains 13 residues. The CDR3 is CASSSDSNQPQHF. The CDR3 nucleotides are TGTGCCAGCAGCTCAGATAGCAATCAGCCCCAGCATTTT.

V is TRBV10-2 and J is TRBJ2-2, with TRBD2 identical over 7 bases. With 8 bases clipped from V and 0 bases from J, the junction kept 6 bases outside the gene matches. This CDR3 has 15 amino acids. CDR1 and CDR2 from the germline V gene are WSHSY and SAAADI. CDR3 nucleotides: TGCGCCAGCCAGACTAGCTTAGCGAACACCGGGGAGCTGTTTTTT. Amino acids: CASQTSLANTGELFF.

The gene calls are TRBV9 and TRBJ2-1, with 7 positions matching TRBD1. V dropped 4 bases and J dropped 12; count of bases not matched to a gene: 13. The CDR3 is 14 residues long. Germline assignment: CDR1 SGDLS and CDR2 YYNGEE. The CDR3 loop reads CASSPLSDRARQFF. The CDR3 nucleotides are TGTGCCAGCAGCCCACTCTCCGACAGGGCTAGGCAGTTCTTC.

This chain uses TRBV11-2 with TRBJ2-5, with D perhaps matching TRBD1 (6 bases). This CDR3 has 13 residues. The germline gives CDR1 SGHAT, CDR2 FQNNGV. V was trimmed by 4 bases and J by 3 bases, leaving 9 bases between them. CDR3 residues: CASSYRDEETQYF. The CDR3 nucleotides are TGTGCCAGCAGCTACAGGGACGAAGAGACCCAGTACTTC.

The chain employs TRBV5-1 and TRBJ2-1; TRBD2 aligns across 7 bases. Germline loops: CDR1 SGHRS, CDR2 YFSETQ. Unmatched junction bases numbered 2, after V lost 0 bases and J lost 8 bases. The CDR3 is 13 amino acids. CDR3: CASSLGGSYEQFF. The CDR3 nucleotides are TGCGCCAGCAGCTTGGGCGGGAGTTATGAGCAGTTCTTC.

The chain is built from TRBV11-3 and TRBJ2-1; no clear D gene. V lost 1 base and J lost 5, with 9 bases in between. The CDR3 runs 14 residues. Germline V gene lookup returns CDR1 SGHNT and CDR2 YENEEA. CDR3 bases: TGTGCCAGCAGCTTAGGAGGATCCCACAATGAGCAGTTCTTC. The encoded protein is CASSLGGSHNEQFF.

The chain uses TRBV2 and TRBJ1-3, with TRBD1 identical over 8 bases. The CDR3 spans 16 residues. Germline trimming cut 5 bases from V and 4 bases from J; bases unmatched to any gene: 10. Germline V gene sequence: CDR1 SNHLY, CDR2 FYNNEI. The CDR3 here is CASSFFQGAPGNTIYF. The CDR3 DNA is TGTGCCAGCAGTTTCTTTCAGGGGGCGCCAGGAAACACCATATATTTT.

V usage is TRBV4-3 and J usage is TRBJ1-1, with 10 bases fitting TRBD1. J was trimmed by 6 bases and V by 1 base; bases with no gene match: 11. Germline assignment: CDR1 LGHNA and CDR2 YSLEER. The CDR3 runs to 17 residues. The CDR3, as DNA: TGCGCCAGCAGCCAAGTACCGCTCAGACAGGGGGCGGCTGAAGCTTTCTTT. Its protein is CASSQVPLRQGAAEAFF.

The rearrangement uses TRBV6-5 and TRBJ1-1, with D uncertain. Germline-derived CDR1 and CDR2 are MNHEY and SVGAGI. The CDR3 is 11 amino acids. The V and J ends lost 7 bases and 7 bases respectively, with 10 bases between them. The CDR3 DNA reads as TGTGCCAGCATCCAGCTCGATGAAGCTTTCTTT. Encoded protein: CASIQLDEAFF.

V is TRBV7-2 and J is TRBJ2-3, with D perhaps matching TRBD1 or TRBD2 (6 bases each). V shed 3 bases and J shed 6 bases, with 16 bases lying between them. The length of the CDR3 is 15 residues. The germline gives CDR1 SGHTA, CDR2 FQGNSA. CDR3 in DNA: TGTGCCAGCAGCTTCATCTGGGGGGCACGGGATACGCAGTATTTT. Amino acids: CASSFIWGARDTQYF.

The V call is TRBV29-1, the J call TRBJ2-1, with 8 bases that match TRBD1. CDR1 SQVTM and CDR2 ANQGSEA come from the germline V gene. This CDR3 contains 13 residues. The V gene end was trimmed by 7 bases and the J gene end by 2 bases; junction bases not matched to a gene: 4. The CDR3, as DNA: TGCAGCGGGAAGACAGGGGCCTACAATGAGCAGTTCTTC. It encodes CSGKTGAYNEQFF.

V and J are TRBV21-1 and TRBJ1-5. TRBV21-1 is noted as a pseudogene. This CDR3 is built from 11 residues. The DNA for the CDR3 is TGTGCCAGCAGCAGCTATCAGCCCCAGCATTTT. Amino acids: CASSSYQPQHF.